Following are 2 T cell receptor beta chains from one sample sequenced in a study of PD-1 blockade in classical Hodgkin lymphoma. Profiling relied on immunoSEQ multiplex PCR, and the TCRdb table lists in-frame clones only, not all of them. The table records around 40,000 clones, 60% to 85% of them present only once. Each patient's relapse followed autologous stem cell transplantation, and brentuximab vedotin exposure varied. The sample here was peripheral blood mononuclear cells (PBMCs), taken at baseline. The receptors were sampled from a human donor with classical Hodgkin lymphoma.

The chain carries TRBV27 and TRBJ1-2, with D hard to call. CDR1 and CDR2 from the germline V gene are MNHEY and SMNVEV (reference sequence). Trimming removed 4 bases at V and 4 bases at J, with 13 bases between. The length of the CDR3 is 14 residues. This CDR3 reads CASSWDEGSYGYTF. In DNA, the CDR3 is TGTGCCAGCAGTTGGGATGAAGGCAGCTATGGCTACACCTTC.

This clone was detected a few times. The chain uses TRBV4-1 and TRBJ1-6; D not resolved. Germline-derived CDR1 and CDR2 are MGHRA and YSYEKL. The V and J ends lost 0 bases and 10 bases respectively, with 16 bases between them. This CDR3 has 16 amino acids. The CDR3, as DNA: TGCGCCAGCAGCCAAGAAGAGGCAGGCGTCCTCTCACCCCTCCACTTT. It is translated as CASSQEEAGVLSPLHF.